The clone carrying this TCR beta chain was recorded once. No antigen is known for it. The record originates from a study of blood T cells in healthy people across ages. Study-level points and caveats: Strong correlation linked observed beta diversity and percent naive T cells.

A second PCR of about 7 to 11 cycles used a sample-barcoded 5' primer and a J-beta primer mix. TCRdb recomputed calls from the 5' RACE reads with MiXCR, one row per CDR3 protein. The sample carries 1,500,000 or so distinct CDR3 sequences, roughly 64% recorded once. The authors isolated at least 7 million PBMCs per sample. V dropped 4 bases and J dropped 7 bases, with 19 bases sitting between them. The CDR3 spans 15 residues. The germline V gene has CDR1 SEHNR and CDR2 FQNEAQ (reference sequence). The source is a man between 18 and 29 years old in good health. The sequencing sample was made of blood. This chain links TRBV7-9 with TRBJ2-5, with D perhaps TRBD1 (6 bases). The CDR3 nucleotides read TGTGCCAGCAGCTCCAGACAGGACCCCTATGGGACCCAGTACTTC. Translated, it gives CASSSRQDPYGTQYF.